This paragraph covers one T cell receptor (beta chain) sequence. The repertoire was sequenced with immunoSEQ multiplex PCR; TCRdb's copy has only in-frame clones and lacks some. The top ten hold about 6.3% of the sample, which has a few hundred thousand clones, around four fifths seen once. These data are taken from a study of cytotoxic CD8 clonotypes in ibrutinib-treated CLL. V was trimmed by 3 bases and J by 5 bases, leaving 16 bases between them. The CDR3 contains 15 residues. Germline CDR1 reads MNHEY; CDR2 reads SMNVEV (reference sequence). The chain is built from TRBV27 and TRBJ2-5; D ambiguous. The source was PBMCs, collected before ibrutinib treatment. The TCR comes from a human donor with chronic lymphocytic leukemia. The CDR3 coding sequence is TGTGCCAGCAGTTTTACCCGAGTAGGTTGGGAGACCCAGTACTTC. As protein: CASSFTRVGWETQYF.